This TCR beta chain was sequenced in a study of type 1 regulatory T cells. Across the study: T-allo10 is an in vitro-generated, Tr1-enriched CD4 T cell product specific for alloantigen.

This clonotype has more than one count but fewer than ten. TCRdb ran MiXCR on the reads and lists one entry per CDR3 protein. Of some 100,000 distinct CDR3 sequences listed, 25% to 40% are singletons. This CDR3 contains 12 residues. Germline V lookup: CDR1 SNHLY, CDR2 FYNNEI. Trimming left V 5 bases short and J 11 bases short, with 15 bases between. This sequence was found in a human donor in good health. Sequenced sample: CD4+ T cells, either the whole sample or a sorted fraction (not recorded which). This rearrangement joins TRBV2 to TRBJ1-1; a weak D match, TRBD1 (6 bases). DNA for the CDR3: TGTGCCAGCAGTCAAAGGACAGTTCGGGCTTTCTTT. Encoded protein: CASSQRTVRAFF.